This is a list of T cell receptor beta chains from one sample in a study of CD4 T cells in relation to SARS-CoV-2 and coronaviruses. Their antigen targets remain unknown. Sequenced by immunoSEQ multiplex PCR; TCRdb stores in-frame clones only, minus some. The data show some 30,000 clones, about 75% seen once. The specimen sequenced was CD4+ T cells from PBMCs, cultured in vitro. The receptors originated from a human donor in good health. Each CDR3 is given with its conserved first and last residue.

TRBV5-1 15 CASSLAGADQETQYF
TRBV11-2 14 CASSLGLLNTEAFF
TRBV27 13 CASSRGAYNEQFF
TRBV2 15 CASSIGQGFKSPLHF
TRBV18 15 CASSPPRTLNTEAFF
TRBV19 14 CASRGGTNTGELFF
TRBV3-1/TRBV3-2 16 CASSQLPGQGSFEQYF
TRBV23-1 16 CASSLPYPPRGYEQYF
TRBV9 15 CASSVAPRGRGELFF
TRBV3-1/TRBV3-2 14 CASSKDRAWGTQYF
TRBV7-2 14 CASSTYLAAYEQYF
TRBV6-5 14 CASSRDRGNQPQHF
TRBV5-4 15 CASSRTGATMREQYF
TRBV7-9 14 CASSLDIEFYEQYF
TRBV19 13 CATRPRQGSGYTF
TRBV6-1 16 CASSEARGSGANVLTF
TRBV9 15 CASSVDQGWNQPQHF
TRBV20-1 15 CSASESASSYNEQFF
TRBV7-3 13 CASNYPYSGARYF
TRBV21-1 14 CASSRDSLSYEQYF
TRBV10-3 12 CAAGGWGGEQYF
TRBV25-1 15 CASSDRTRAGEKLFF
TRBV3-1/TRBV3-2 14 CASSQSGGVREQFF
TRBV20-1 15 CSASPGGARTGELFF
TRBV7-8 18 CASSFRLAGTSSYNEQFF
TRBV5-1 18 CASSLDLSPRAGSYEQYF
TRBV6-1 12 CASSEGTPEQYF
TRBV5-6 14 CASSLATDNYGYTF
TRBV9 14 CASSVGEGNQPQHF
TRBV14 15 CASSQVSGPWAPLHF
TRBV25-1 15 CASSEEGGGNEKLFF
TRBV5-1 13 CATSEGTGNTIYF
TRBV6-5 14 CASSSVLLNTEAFF
TRBV6-1 17 CASSEGRLAGMGETQYF
TRBV10-3 15 CAISERGGVYNEQFF
TRBV2 14 CASSPTSGGREQFF
TRBV4-1 14 CASSHLGLKETQYF
TRBV6-2/TRBV6-3 14 CASSSRNTYLGYTF
TRBV19 19 CASSGLRDRVASGANVLTF
TRBV6-5 13 CASTPGKLYGYTF
TRBV19 15 CASSIPTRGPYEQYF
TRBV11-1 14 CASSLFYGSNEQFF
TRBV7-3 15 CASSPMGQEGTEAFF
TRBV4-1 17 CASSQKNYRGPNEKLFF
TRBV5-3 8 CASQGQYF
TRBV30 15 CAWSGRQGINYGYTF
TRBV9 14 CASSVVRGNTEAFF
TRBV7-9 13 CASESGTNEKLFF
TRBV7-8 15 CASSPPGGVIGELFF
TRBV13 14 CASSDSGSTDTQYF
TRBV7-2 14 CASSLDAGVAEQYF
TRBV4-3 15 CASSQEGGSYNEQFF
TRBV5-1 15 CASSLGTPSTDTQYF
TRBV10-2 15 CASSERLNSNQPQHF